The 17 T cell receptor beta chains below all came from one sample that was sequenced in a study of CD8 T cells in ankylosing spondylitis (dated by TCRdb to 2015 to 2018). Overall study results and their limits: Blood from ankylosing spondylitis patients appeared to be characterized by a TCR beta motif composed of about 8 highly homologous amino acid variants.

The library was built by means of 5' RACE. Sequencer: Illumina HiSeq 2500. TCRdb reprocessed the public reads (quality trimming at Q25 with fastp, clone calling with MiXCR) and kept in-frame beta chains. Rows matching on CDR3 protein sequence are summarized as one entry with the most common DNA and genes. The sample has a few hundred thousand distinct CDR3 sequences on record, more than 20% of them singletons. The biggest ten clones account for approximately 15% of the sample. These receptors have no identified antigens. Material: blood, either unsorted or a sorted T cell fraction (not recorded which). These receptors all come from a male donor with ankylosing spondylitis.

The chain links TRBV28 to TRBJ1-2, with 11 positions matching TRBD1. Per the germline V gene, CDR1 is MDHEN and CDR2 is SYDVKM. CDR3 length: 15 residues. Germline trimming cut 4 bases from V and 6 bases from J; bases unmatched to any gene: 7. CDR3 in amino acids: CASSSDRGQVDGYTF. Written as DNA, the CDR3 is TGTGCCAGCAGTTCGGACAGGGGGCAGGTGGATGGCTACACCTTC.

This clonotype was seen a few times. This chain links TRBV7-2 with TRBJ2-2, with TRBD1 identical over 8 bases. This CDR3 has 14 amino acids. Germline V CDR1 and CDR2: SGHTA, FQGNSA. The junction had 5 bases not matched to a gene; V was cut back by 5 bases and J by 6 bases. The CDR3 coding sequence is TGTGCCAGCAGCACCCGGACAGGGTCCGGGGAGCTGTTTTTT. The encoded protein is CASSTRTGSGELFF.

The rearrangement joins TRBV5-1 to TRBJ1-4; D not certain. The CDR3 is 15 amino acids. The V gene lost 0 bases and the J gene lost 4 bases, with 10 bases spanning the gap. Germline CDR1 SGHRS, CDR2 YFSETQ. The CDR3 region is CASSLAGSGNEKLFF. The CDR3 DNA reads as TGCGCCAGCAGCTTGGCGGGGTCGGGTAATGAAAAACTGTTTTTT.

The rearrangement uses TRBV5-1 and TRBJ1-1, with D unclear. This CDR3 region has 15 residues. Germline V gene sequence: CDR1 SGHRS, CDR2 YFSETQ. Trimming cost V 3 bases and J 1 base, with 13 bases left between them. In DNA form, the CDR3 reads TGCGCCAGCAGCTCCGAGGGCGGCCGGAACACTGAAGCTTTCTTT. Protein sequence: CASSSEGGRNTEAFF.

V usage is TRBV2 and J usage is TRBJ2-1; a weak D match, TRBD2 (6 bases). In germline, CDR1 is SNHLY, CDR2 FYNNEI. V dropped 7 bases and J dropped 7 bases, with 11 bases sitting between them. CDR3 size: 12 residues. The CDR3 DNA sequence: TGTGCCAGCAAACTAGCCGGTAATGAGCAGTTCTTC. Its translation is CASKLAGNEQFF.

This clonotype was counted only a few times. The V and J genes are TRBV18 and TRBJ2-3; either TRBD1 or TRBD2 may supply D (5 bases each). V lost 6 bases, J lost 3 bases, and 13 bases lay in between. The CDR3 is 14 amino acids. In germline, CDR1 is KGHSH, CDR2 LQKENI. The CDR3 spells CASSIGARTDTQYF. CDR3 DNA sequence: TGTGCCAGCTCGATCGGGGCCCGGACAGATACGCAGTATTTT. Filled out from reference TRBV18 and TRBJ2-3, the complete variable domain reads NAGVMQNPRHLVRRRGQEARLRCSPMKGHSHVYWYRQLPEEGLKFMVYLQKENIIDESGMPKERFSAEFPKEGPSILRIQQVVRGDSAAYFCASSIGARTDTQYFGPGTRLTVL.

This clonotype was counted between two and nine times. The chain carries TRBV5-1 and TRBJ2-1, with D perhaps assigned TRBD1 or TRBD2 (5 bases each). In germline, CDR1 is SGHRS, CDR2 YFSETQ. Trimming took off 4 bases at V and 5 bases at J, with 10 bases between the two ends. The CDR3 covers 13 residues. Here the CDR3 DNA reads TGCGCCAGCAGCCGGGGACGTAACAATGAGCAGTTCTTC. Translating gives CASSRGRNNEQFF.

The chain uses TRBV9 and TRBJ2-7; 9 nucleotides line up with TRBD1. The CDR3 loop spans 15 amino acids. With 3 bases clipped from V and 2 bases from J, the junction kept 6 bases outside the gene matches. CDR1 is SGDLS and CDR2 is YYNGEE in the germline V gene. This CDR3 is CASSARDRVTYEQYF. The CDR3 DNA is TGTGCCAGCAGCGCCCGGGACAGGGTTACCTACGAGCAGTACTTC. The full variable domain, its missing parts supplied by reference TRBV9 and TRBJ2-7, is DSGVTQTPKHLITATGQRVTLRCSPRSGDLSVYWYQQSLDQGLQFLIQYYNGEERAKGNILERFSAQQFPDLHSELNLSSLELGDSALYFCASSARDRVTYEQYFGPGTRLTVT.

This chain uses TRBV5-1 with TRBJ2-1; the match to TRBD2 covers 10 bases. The germline V gene encodes CDR1 SGHRS and CDR2 YFSETQ. The CDR3 sequence is 16 residues long. The V gene end was trimmed by 5 bases and the J gene end by 2 bases; junction bases not matched to a gene: 7. CDR3 sequence reads: CASSPGLAGAYNEQFF. The CDR3 region has the DNA TGCGCCAGCAGTCCGGGGCTAGCGGGAGCCTACAATGAGCAGTTCTTC. Together with reference TRBV5-1 and TRBJ2-1, the CDR3 gives the full variable domain: KAGVTQTPRYLIKTRGQQVTLSCSPISGHRSVSWYQQTPGQGLQFLFEYFSETQRNKGNFPGRFSGRQFSNSRSEMNVSTLELGDSALYLCASSPGLAGAYNEQFFGPGTRLTVL.

The rearrangement uses TRBV15 and TRBJ2-3; 9 bases agree with TRBD2. V was pared by 0 bases and J by 6 bases, with 4 bases of the junction left unmatched. This CDR3 is built from 15 residues. Germline assignment: CDR1 LNHNV and CDR2 YYDKDF (reference sequence). The CDR3 spells CATSRDWTSEDTQYF. The CDR3 DNA follows: TGTGCCACCAGCAGAGACTGGACTAGCGAGGATACGCAGTATTTT.

This clonotype was found a few times. The rearrangement uses TRBV20-1 and TRBJ2-3, with 12 bases lining up with TRBD2. Germline CDR1 DFQATT, CDR2 SNEGSKA (reference sequence). V was pared by 0 bases and J by 5 bases, with 6 bases of the junction left unmatched. There are 16 residues in the CDR3. The CDR3 DNA is TGCAGTGCTAGAGAGAGGCTAGCGGGGGGGAGAGATACGCAGTATTTT. Translation gives CSARERLAGGRDTQYF.

The gene calls are TRBV29-1 and TRBJ1-3; 9 nucleotides line up with TRBD1. The ends lost 7 bases at V and 4 bases at J; junction bases unmatched: 5. The germline gives CDR1 SQVTM, CDR2 ANQGSEA. The CDR3 has 13 amino acids. The CDR3 region has the DNA TGCAGCGGGGGACAGGGAGCGGGAAACACCATATATTTT. It encodes CSGGQGAGNTIYF.

This clonotype was counted a few times. The chain links TRBV3-1 to TRBJ1-3; D is unclear. Germline values: CDR1 LGHDT, CDR2 YNNKEL (reference sequence). This CDR3 has 12 residues. V lost 7 bases and J 1 base, leaving 5 bases between the germline ends. CDR3 region: CASIGSGNTIYF. As DNA, the CDR3 is TGTGCCAGCATAGGGTCTGGAAACACCATATATTTT.

The chain recombines TRBV4-2 with TRBJ2-6; the match to TRBD1 covers 8 bases. Germline V CDR1 and CDR2: LGHNA, YNFKEQ. The CDR3 has 15 residues. CDR3 coding DNA: TGTGCTACAGGGACAGGTACCTCTGGGGCCAACGTCCTGACTTTC. Protein: CATGTGTSGANVLTF.

This sequence joins TRBV6-5 and TRBJ2-7; the D gene is possibly TRBD2 (5 bases). V was pared by 2 bases and J by 4 bases, with 12 bases between. The CDR3 extends over 14 amino acids. Germline CDR1 and CDR2: MNHEY and SVGAGI. This chain's CDR3 is CASSYNREGYEQYF. CDR3 DNA sequence: TGTGCCAGCAGTTACAATCGGGAAGGGTACGAGCAGTACTTC.

V is TRBV5-5 and J is TRBJ2-1; D gene uncertain. This CDR3 comprises 9 residues. In germline, CDR1 is SGHKS, CDR2 YYEKEE (reference sequence). Trimming took 8 bases from V and 9 from J, leaving 6 bases between them. Here the CDR3 reads CARKFEQFF. CDR3 DNA sequence: TGTGCCAGGAAATTTGAGCAGTTCTTC.

There are many counts of this clonotype. The V and J genes are TRBV7-9 and TRBJ1-2; 7 positions agree with TRBD1. The V gene's germline CDR1 is SEHNR and CDR2 FQNEAQ (reference sequence). The CDR3 consists of 17 residues. The V segment lost 5 bases and the J segment 4 bases; nucleotides outside the gene matches: 16. As DNA, the CDR3 is TGTGCCAGCAGCCGCTTGATCCTGAGGGGGCGTAGCTATGGCTACACCTTC. Protein sequence: CASSRLILRGRSYGYTF.